Listed below are T cell receptor beta chains from one sample, sequenced in a study of OX40 agonist ivuxolimab in advanced cancers. TCRdb's table, derived via immunoSEQ multiplex PCR, lists solely in-frame clones and lacks some. The sample shows around 60,000 clones, 70% to 80% of them seen only once. The sequencing here drew on CD4+ or CD8+ T cells sorted from blood, taken in a trial of the OX40 agonist ivuxolimab. These receptor sequences come from an adult with an advanced solid tumor such as melanoma, head and neck, liver or kidney cancer. Both conserved end residues are part of each CDR3. The order of the fields is V gene, J gene, CDR3 protein.

>TRBV5-1|TRBJ1-1
CASRRTGANTEAFF
>TRBV5-5|TRBJ2-3
CASSLLTTDTQYF
>TRBV19|TRBJ2-5
CASSIDRTSGGETQYF
>TRBV19|TRBJ1-2
CASSSDQGGGHYGYTF
>TRBV6-1|TRBJ2-1
CASSEGTSGGGPRPYNEQFF
>TRBV6-5|TRBJ1-1
CASSYSKGQGGGEAFF
>TRBV7-3|TRBJ1-1
CASSFRTGQGEAEAFF
>TRBV5-8|TRBJ1-5
CASSEGVGGNQPQHF
>TRBV5-6|TRBJ2-7
CASKRQAYEQYF
>TRBV7-2|TRBJ2-7
CASSKTGGTLSYEQYF
>TRBV27|TRBJ2-1
CASSSFGAGGYNEQFF
>TRBV5-8|TRBJ2-5
CASSLGTNFEETQYF
>TRBV27|TRBJ2-7
CASSPSLGGQHEQYF
>TRBV27|TRBJ2-2
CASSSTNTGELFF
>TRBV6-1|TRBJ2-5
CASSEALGLWGTQYF
>TRBV5-8|TRBJ1-6
CASSTGFEGSPLHF
>TRBV7-2|TRBJ2-3
CASSPGTSGLTDTQYF
>TRBV27|TRBJ2-5
CASSPARDGETQYF
>TRBV18|TRBJ1-3
CASSPPSDRVGNTIYF
>TRBV2|.
CASSAQGTLYEQYF
>TRBV6-6|TRBJ1-1
CASSYGRQGMNTEAFF
>TRBV30|TRBJ1-5
CAWSGPGGNQPQHF
>TRBV19|TRBJ2-5
CASSIGAGGRETQYF
>TRBV14|TRBJ2-7
CASSQRLNYEQYF
>TRBV5-1|TRBJ1-1
CASSLGGANTEAFF
>TRBV9|TRBJ2-7
CASSRTGGSSYEQYF
>TRBV7-2|TRBJ2-1
CASSPIGTLVEAGFF
>TRBV19|TRBJ1-3
CASGQPLSGNTIYF
>TRBV28|TRBJ1-6
CASSLDRGLGAGSPLHF
>TRBV10-3|TRBJ1-2
CAISVGTGTGYTF
>TRBV30|TRBJ2-5
CAWSYPGRETQYF
>TRBV7-3|TRBJ2-3
CASSPTTSTDTQYF
>TRBV18|TRBJ1-4
CASSPQGGNEKLFF
>TRBV30|TRBJ1-4
CAWSVQGNEKLFF
>TRBV7-9|TRBJ1-1
CASSFGRTEAFF
>TRBV30|TRBJ1-1
CAWGPRDTEAFF
>TRBV9|TRBJ1-2
CASSVRDRVTYGYTF
>TRBV6-5|TRBJ2-1
CASLRAVGNEQFF
>TRBV11-2|TRBJ1-5
CASSLSDSNQPQHF
>TRBV6-5|TRBJ2-1
CASSKQGTYNEQFF
>TRBV15|TRBJ1-4
CATSRAGTEKLFF
>TRBV10-2|TRBJ2-5
CASSEVGTGRQTQYF